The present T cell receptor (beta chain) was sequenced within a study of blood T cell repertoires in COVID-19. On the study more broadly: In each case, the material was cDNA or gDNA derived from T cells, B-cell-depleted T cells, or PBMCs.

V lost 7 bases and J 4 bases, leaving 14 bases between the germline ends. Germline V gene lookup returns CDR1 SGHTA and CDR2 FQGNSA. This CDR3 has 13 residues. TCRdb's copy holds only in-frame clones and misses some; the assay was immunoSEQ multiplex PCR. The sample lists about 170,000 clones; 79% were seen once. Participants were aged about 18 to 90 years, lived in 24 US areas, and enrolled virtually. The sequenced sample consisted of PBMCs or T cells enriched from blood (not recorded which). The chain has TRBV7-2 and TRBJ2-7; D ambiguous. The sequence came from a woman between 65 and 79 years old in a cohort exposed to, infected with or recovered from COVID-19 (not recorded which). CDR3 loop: CASTFGPGYEQYF. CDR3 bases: TGTGCCAGCACCTTTGGCCCCGGGTACGAGCAGTACTTC.